This TCR beta chain is drawn from a study of blood T cell repertoires in COVID-19. Turning to the study itself: Sites in the United States, Italy and Spain provided acute and convalescent COVID-19 samples. T cells, B-cell-depleted T cells, or PBMCs supplied cDNA or gDNA.

Source study methods: How many nucleated cells were present was estimated from reference gene primer amplification. The repertoire was sequenced with immunoSEQ multiplex PCR; TCRdb's copy has only in-frame clones and lacks some. V, J and clone size derive from that table, while D and trimming were established from the DNA sequence. This table holds about 280,000 clones, around 90% found once. V was trimmed by 1 base and J by 7 bases, leaving 13 bases between them. Germline V gene lookup returns CDR1 LNHNV and CDR2 YYDKDF (reference sequence). The CDR3 runs 15 residues. The chain links TRBV15 to TRBJ1-4; the D gene is possibly TRBD1 (6 bases). Source material: peripheral blood. The sequence derives from a man aged 18 to 29 with active or convalescent COVID-19. The DNA for the CDR3 is TGTGCCACCAGCAGAGGGGGGCTGCAGGTTGAAAAACTGTTTTTT. This sequence encodes CATSRGGLQVEKLFF.